This TCR beta chain was observed in a study of identical twins. Study-wide results and limits: Low generation probability was overrepresented in out-of-frame alpha sequences shared by twins. Beta clonotypes that were abundant in cord blood contained fewer insertions, a pattern absent from memory repertoires.

V lost 9 bases and J lost 6; bases outside the gene matches: 6. This CDR3 has 12 amino acids. The germline V gene encodes CDR1 SGHAT and CDR2 FQNNGV. Healthy Caucasians were all of the donors. This clonotype has a count of ten or more. Its antigen is not known. The cDNA had a unique molecular identifier and a template-switch universal primer site. TCRdb analysed the 5' RACE reads with MiXCR anew, one entry per CDR3 protein. The data show roughly 280,000 distinct CDR3 sequences, with around 9.7% seen just once and roughly 7% held by the top ten. Another study also made use of these data, one on yellow fever vaccine responses in identical twins.

This sequence joins TRBV11-2 and TRBJ1-1; 8 nucleotides line up with TRBD1. The TCR originated in a woman aged 18-29 years in good health. Sequenced sample: CD8+ T cells sorted from blood. CDR3 in amino acids: CASYQGAAEAFF. For the CDR3, the DNA is TGTGCCAGTTACCAGGGGGCCGCTGAAGCTTTCTTT.